The rows below give T cell receptor beta chains drawn from one sample of a study of blood T cell repertoires in COVID-19. Profiled with immunoSEQ multiplex PCR; TCRdb holds only in-frame clones, not every one. The sample shows roughly 250,000 clones, about nine tenths of them seen only once. Sequenced sample: PBMCs or T cells enriched from blood (not recorded which). These receptors all stem from a man aged 45-65 years who had been exposed to COVID-19. The CDR3 runs from the conserved cysteine through the conserved F or W. The D gene is left open where the match is weak. Clone size is shown for a subset of rows, as once, few, many or a class of expanded clone.

j_call v_call d_call clone_size cdr3_aa
TRBJ1-5 TRBV2 - - CASSGNQPQHF
TRBJ1-6 TRBV18 - - CASSPIDRSYSPLHF
TRBJ2-2 TRBV5-1 - few CASSLTGVNTGELFF
TRBJ2-2 TRBV18 - once CASSPRQPNTGELFF
TRBJ2-1 TRBV27 TRBD2 - CASSFGTREQFF
TRBJ2-1 TRBV21-1 - - CASSKKALGTSGTTYNEQFF
TRBJ1-5 TRBV20-1 - - CSASVGQPQHF
TRBJ2-1 TRBV9 TRBD1 - CASSAGTGYFEQFF
TRBJ2-7 TRBV7-3 TRBD1 - CASSMTGSSYEQYF
TRBJ1-2 TRBV5-5 - - CASSISGFSGYTF